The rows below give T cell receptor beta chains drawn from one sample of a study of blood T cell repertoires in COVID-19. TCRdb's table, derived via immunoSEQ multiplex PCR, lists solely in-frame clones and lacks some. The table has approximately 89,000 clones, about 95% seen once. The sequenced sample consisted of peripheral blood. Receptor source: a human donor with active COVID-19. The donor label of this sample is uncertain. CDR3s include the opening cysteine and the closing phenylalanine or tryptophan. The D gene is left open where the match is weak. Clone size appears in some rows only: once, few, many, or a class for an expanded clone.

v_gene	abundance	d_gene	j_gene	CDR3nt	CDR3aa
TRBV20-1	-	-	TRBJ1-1	TGCAGTGCTAGTGGGAAAACCCGGGGATGGACTGAAGCTTTCTTT	CSASGKTRGWTEAFF
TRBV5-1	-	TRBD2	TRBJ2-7	TGCGCCAGCAGCCCCGAACCAATAGGGGAGGGGTCCTACGAGCAGTACTTC	CASSPEPIGEGSYEQYF
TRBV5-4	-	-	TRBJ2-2	TGTGCCAGCAGCCCTGAGGTCCTCGCTCCCGGCGGGGAGCTGTTTTTT	CASSPEVLAPGGELFF
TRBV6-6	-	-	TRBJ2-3	TGTGCCAGCAGTCCCGGGACTAGCACAGATACGCAGTATTTT	CASSPGTSTDTQYF
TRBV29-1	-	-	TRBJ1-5	TGCAGCGTTGGCCCTACAGGGAATAGCAATCAGCCCCAGCATTTT	CSVGPTGNSNQPQHF
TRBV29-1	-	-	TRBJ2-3	TGCAGCGTTGAAGTCGGGTCAGATACGCAGTATTTT	CSVEVGSDTQYF
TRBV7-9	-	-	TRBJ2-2	TGTGCCAGCAGCCCACAGGGCGGAAATGGTCCCGGGGAGCTGTTTTTT	CASSPQGGNGPGELFF
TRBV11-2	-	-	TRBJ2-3	TGTGCCAGCAGCTTAAAAGGGGCAGATACGCAGTATTTT	CASSLKGADTQYF
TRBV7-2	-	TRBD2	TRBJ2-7	TGTGCCAGCAGCCCCCGGACTAGCGGGTACTACGGGGAGCAGTACTTC	CASSPRTSGYYGEQYF
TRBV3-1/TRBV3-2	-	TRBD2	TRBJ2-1	TGTGCCAGCAGCCGGGCCCCCGCACTAGCGGGTGGGGATGAGCAGTTCTTC	CASSRAPALAGGDEQFF
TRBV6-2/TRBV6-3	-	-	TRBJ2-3	TGTGCCAGCAGTTACTCGAACACTAGGGATACGCAGTATTTT	CASSYSNTRDTQYF
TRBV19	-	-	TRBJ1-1	TGTGCCAGTAGTATCGACAGGTTTGCTGCTGGGAACACTGAAGCTTTCTTT	CASSIDRFAAGNTEAFF
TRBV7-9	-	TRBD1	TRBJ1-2	TGTGCCAGCAGCCGGGACAGGGATTTTAACTATGGCTACACCTTC	CASSRDRDFNYGYTF
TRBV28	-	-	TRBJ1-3	TGTGCCAGCAGTCCACCGGGTCTCGGAAACACCATATATTTT	CASSPPGLGNTIYF
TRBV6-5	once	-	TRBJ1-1	TGTGCCGCAGCGGGGGGGGCGCATACTGAAGCTTTCTTT	CAAAGGAHTEAFF
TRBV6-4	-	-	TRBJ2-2	TGTGCCAGCAGTGTTCAGAGGGACACCGGGGAGCTGTTTTTT	CASSVQRDTGELFF
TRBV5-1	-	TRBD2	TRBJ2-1	TGCGCCAGCAGCTTGCCTAGCGGGAGAGTGGGTGAGCAGTTCTTC	CASSLPSGRVGEQFF
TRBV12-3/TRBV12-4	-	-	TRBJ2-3	TGTGCCAGCAGCCTGCCACGGGGGGATACGCAGTATTTT	CASSLPRGDTQYF
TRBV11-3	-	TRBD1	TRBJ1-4	TGTGCCAGCAGCTTCCGGACAGGGCGTAATGAAAAACTGTTTTTT	CASSFRTGRNEKLFF
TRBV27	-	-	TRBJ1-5	TGTGCCAGCAGGCTTACGGGTAGCAATCAGCCCCAGCATTTT	CASRLTGSNQPQHF
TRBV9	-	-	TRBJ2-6	TGTGCCAGCAGCGTAGTCAGTGCTGGGGCCAACGTCCTGACTTTC	CASSVVSAGANVLTF
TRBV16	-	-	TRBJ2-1	TGTGCCAGCAGTCACGACAGACTGTCTGGCGAGCAGTTCTTC	CASSHDRLSGEQFF
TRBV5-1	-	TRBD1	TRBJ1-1	TGCGCCAGCAGGGCTGGGACAGGGAACACTGAAGCTTTCTTT	CASRAGTGNTEAFF
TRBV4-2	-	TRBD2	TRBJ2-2	TGTGCCAGCAGCCTCAATCGACGGACTAGCGGAGGGACCGGGGAGCTGTTTTTT	CASSLNRRTSGGTGELFF